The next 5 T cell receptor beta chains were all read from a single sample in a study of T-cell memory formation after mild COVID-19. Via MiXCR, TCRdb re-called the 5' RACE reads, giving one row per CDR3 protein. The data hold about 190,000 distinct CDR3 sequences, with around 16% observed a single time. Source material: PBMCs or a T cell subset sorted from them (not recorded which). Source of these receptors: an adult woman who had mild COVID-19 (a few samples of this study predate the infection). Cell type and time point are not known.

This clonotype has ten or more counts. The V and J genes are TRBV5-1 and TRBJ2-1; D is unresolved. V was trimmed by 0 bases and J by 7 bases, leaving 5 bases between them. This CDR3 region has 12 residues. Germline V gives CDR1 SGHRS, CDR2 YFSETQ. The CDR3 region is CASSLDLNEQFF. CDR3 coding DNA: TGCGCCAGCAGCTTGGACTTAAATGAGCAGTTCTTC.

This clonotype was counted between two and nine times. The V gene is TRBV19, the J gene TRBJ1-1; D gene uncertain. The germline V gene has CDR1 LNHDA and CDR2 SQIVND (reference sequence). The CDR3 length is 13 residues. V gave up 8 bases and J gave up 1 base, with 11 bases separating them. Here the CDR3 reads CASAQKTNTEAFF. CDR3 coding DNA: TGTGCCAGTGCCCAGAAGACGAACACTGAAGCTTTCTTT. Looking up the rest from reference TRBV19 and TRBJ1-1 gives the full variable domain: DGGITQSPKYLFRKEGQNVTLSCEQNLNHDAMYWYRQDPGQGLRLIYYSQIVNDFQKGDIAEGYSVSREKKESFPLTVTSAQKNPTAFYLCASAQKTNTEAFFGQGTRLTVV.

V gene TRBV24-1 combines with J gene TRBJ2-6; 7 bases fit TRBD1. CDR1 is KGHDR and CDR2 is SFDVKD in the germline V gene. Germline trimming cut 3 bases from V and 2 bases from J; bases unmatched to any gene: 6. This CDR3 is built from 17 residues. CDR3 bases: TGTGCCACCAGTGATCAGCGAGACAGGGCTGGGGCCAACGTCCTGACTTTC. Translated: CATSDQRDRAGANVLTF.

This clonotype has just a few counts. The CDR3 region is CASSPPMTGVGYTF. DNA of the CDR3: TGTGCCAGCTCACCACCAATGACAGGGGTTGGCTACACCTTC. The chain employs TRBV18 and TRBJ1-2; 8 positions agree with TRBD1. The J segment lost 7 bases and the V segment lost 0 bases, leaving 4 bases of the junction unmatched. Germline loops: CDR1 KGHSH, CDR2 LQKENI. The CDR3 extends over 14 amino acids.

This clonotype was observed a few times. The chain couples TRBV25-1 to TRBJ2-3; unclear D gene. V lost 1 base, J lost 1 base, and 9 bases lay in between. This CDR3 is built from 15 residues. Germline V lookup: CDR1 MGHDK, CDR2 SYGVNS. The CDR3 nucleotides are TGTGCCAGCAGTGAATCGAACAGACGCACAGATACGCAGTATTTT. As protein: CASSESNRRTDTQYF.